This T cell receptor beta chain was sequenced during a study of the immune and genomic landscape of osteosarcoma. Across the study: The cohort was enriched for poor-risk osteosarcoma. Localized disease at presentation in approximately 71%; approximately 60% were male.

The method was immunoSEQ multiplex PCR; TCRdb's version includes in-frame clones alone and lacks a portion of them. Of about 10,000 clones listed, about 72% were seen once; the top ten hold around 20%. On this clone: Its antigen is as yet unknown.

The V gene lost 3 bases and the J gene lost 10 bases, with 10 bases spanning the gap. Germline-derived CDR1 and CDR2 are MNHEY and SMNVEV (reference sequence). The CDR3 sequence is 13 residues long. The study's findings and limits: Clonality was benchmarked against external normal skin and healthy blood data. Clonality was higher in immune-hot C3 than cold C1, yet still low.

Poor-prognosis osteosarcoma patients supplied post-treatment primary, local recurrence and metastasis tumor specimens. The sample consisted of osteosarcoma tumor tissue from the lung. The V call is TRBV27, the J call TRBJ1-6; TRBD1 might be the D (5 bases). This receptor was identified in a human donor with osteosarcoma. This chain's CDR3 is CASSLGPRSPLHF. As DNA, the CDR3 is TGTGCCAGCAGTTTGGGGCCCAGATCACCCCTCCACTTT.